This is a list of T cell receptor beta chains from one sample in a study of blood T cell repertoires in COVID-19. Profiled with immunoSEQ multiplex PCR; TCRdb holds only in-frame clones, not every one. The sample contains about 110,000 clones, 83% of which appear only once. What was sequenced was peripheral blood. The source is a woman aged 55-70 years with acute or convalescent COVID-19. CDR3s include the opening cysteine and the closing phenylalanine or tryptophan. A D gene is named only where the DNA matches it firmly. Some rows mark clone size as missing; the rest say once, few, many or name a class of expanded clone.

CDR3nt	CDR3aa	v_gene	j_gene	abundance	d_gene
TGTGCCACCAGCACGTACGACAGTGGCTACACCTTC	CATSTYDSGYTF	TRBV15	TRBJ1-2	-	-
TGTGCCAGCGGGGGACTAGCGGGGGTGGGCAATGAGCAGTTCTTC	CASGGLAGVGNEQFF	TRBV6-5	TRBJ2-1	-	TRBD2
TGTGCCAGCAGCGAACCCGCCGGCGGGGGCTATGGCTACACCTTC	CASSEPAGGGYGYTF	TRBV9	TRBJ1-2	-	-
TGCAGCGTTGGGGACACCGGGACAGGGGTGACTGAAGCTTTCTTT	CSVGDTGTGVTEAFF	TRBV29-1	TRBJ1-1	few	TRBD1
TGTGCCAGCTCAACACAGGGGAATTACAATGAGCAGTTCTTC	CASSTQGNYNEQFF	TRBV18	TRBJ2-1	-	TRBD1
TGTGCCAGTAGTATGACACCGAACACTGAAGCTTTCTTT	CASSMTPNTEAFF	TRBV19	TRBJ1-1	-	-
TGTGCCAGCCCCACCGGGACAGGGTACCAAGAGACCCAGTACTTC	CASPTGTGYQETQYF	TRBV6-5	TRBJ2-5	-	TRBD1
TGCGCCAGCTCCTCCTCAGGGGCCCGCATCGATAATGAAAAACTGTTTTTT	CASSSSGARIDNEKLFF	TRBV5-1	TRBJ1-4	-	-
TGTGCCAGCAGTTACAGCGTAGAACTCTATGGCTACACCTTC	CASSYSVELYGYTF	TRBV6-5	TRBJ1-2	-	-
TGTGCCAGCTCACCTCCTAACAGGGCAAGCTCTGGAAACACCATATATTTT	CASSPPNRASSGNTIYF	TRBV18	TRBJ1-3	-	-
TGCGCCAGCAGCCCCACAGGGGCTGCGTTGACTGAAGCTTTCTTT	CASSPTGAALTEAFF	TRBV5-1	TRBJ1-1	once	TRBD1
TGTGCCAGCAGTTACAGCCTCTCTGGAAACACCATATATTTT	CASSYSLSGNTIYF	TRBV2	TRBJ1-3	few	-
TGTGCTAGTGGTTTGGGACCCCCCCGGGGGACCCAGTACTTC	CASGLGPPRGTQYF	TRBV12-5	TRBJ2-5	-	-
TGTGCCAGCAGTTTCCGGGAGGGAAGCAATGAGCAGTTCTTC	CASSFREGSNEQFF	TRBV27	TRBJ2-1	-	TRBD2
TGTGCCAGCAGTCCCTGGACAGGGAATGATCAGCCCCAGCATTTT	CASSPWTGNDQPQHF	TRBV27	TRBJ1-5	-	TRBD1
TGTGCCAGCTCACTCAGGGTAGCGGGAGGTTTTTCCTACAATGAGCAGTTCTTC	CASSLRVAGGFSYNEQFF	TRBV18	TRBJ2-1	-	TRBD2
TGTGCCAGCAGCACCCGACAGTCCGGTGGAACTGAAGCTTTCTTT	CASSTRQSGGTEAFF	TRBV7-2	TRBJ1-1	once	-
TGTGCCAGCAGCCTGGTGTCTAATGAGCAGTTCTTC	CASSLVSNEQFF	TRBV5-5	TRBJ2-1	-	-
TGTGCCTGGAGTGTAGAACTCCGCACTGAAGCTTTCTTT	CAWSVELRTEAFF	TRBV30	TRBJ1-1	-	-
TGTGCCAGTAGCACCGGGACTAGCGGGAGTCTGGAGACCCAGTACTTC	CASSTGTSGSLETQYF	TRBV19	TRBJ2-5	once	TRBD2
TGTGCCAGCAGCTCGGGGGACTACGAGCAGTACTTC	CASSSGDYEQYF	TRBV11-3	TRBJ2-7	-	-
TGTGCCAGCAGTCGGGACACTCCAAAGGCTTTCTTT	CASSRDTPKAFF	TRBV12-3/TRBV12-4	TRBJ1-1	-	-
TGTGCCAGCACCCGCGGTGGGGGGGGAGGACACACGTCTAACTATGGCTACACCTTC	CASTRGGGGGHTSNYGYTF	TRBV7-9	TRBJ1-2	-	-
TGTGCCAGCTCGGGGGTTGTGGGAGATACGCAGTATTTT	CASSGVVGDTQYF	TRBV6-5	TRBJ2-3	-	-
TGCGCCAGCAGCCTCCCCGGGGGGGTGGTCTCTGAAGCTTTCTTT	CASSLPGGVVSEAFF	TRBV4-3	TRBJ1-1	-	-
TGTGCCAGCAGTTTATGGGTGACTAGCGACACGATTTCCACCGGGGAGCTGTTTTTT	CASSLWVTSDTISTGELFF	TRBV28	TRBJ2-2	-	TRBD2
TGTGCCAGCAGCTTGGGGGGTTGGAGGGGCACTGAAGCTTTCTTT	CASSLGGWRGTEAFF	TRBV5-4	TRBJ1-1	-	-
TGTGCCTGGAGTGGGACTAGATCCCTCAGGGAGCAGTACTTC	CAWSGTRSLREQYF	TRBV30	TRBJ2-7	-	TRBD2
TGTGCCTCTCGCCTGGGCTCGATTAATGAAAAACTGTTTTTT	CASRLGSINEKLFF	TRBV6-5	TRBJ1-4	few	-
TGTGCCAGTACCCCGACAGGGGAAACCTATAATTCACCCCTCCACTTT	CASTPTGETYNSPLHF	TRBV19	TRBJ1-6	-	TRBD1
TGTGCCAGCAGTAACGGCGGGGGCTTCACCGGGGAGCTGTTTTTT	CASSNGGGFTGELFF	TRBV7-8	TRBJ2-2	-	-
TGTGCCAGCAGTCTTGTAGCCAAAAACATTCAGTACTTC	CASSLVAKNIQYF	TRBV27	TRBJ2-4	-	-
TGTGCCAGCAGCCAAGATCTGCTAGCGGTAGCCAAGTCTCCGTTCTTC	CASSQDLLAVAKSPFF	TRBV3-1/TRBV3-2	TRBJ2-1	-	TRBD2
TGTGCCAGTAGCTGGCAGGAGACTATGAACACTGAAGCTTTCTTT	CASSWQETMNTEAFF	TRBV19	TRBJ1-1	-	-
TGTGCCAGCAGCTTAGCCCACCAGGGCGGCTACACCTTC	CASSLAHQGGYTF	TRBV7-2	TRBJ1-2	-	-
TGTGCCAGCAGCACCGACAGGGGTTCCTACGAGCAGTACTTC	CASSTDRGSYEQYF	TRBV7-2	TRBJ2-7	once	TRBD1
TGCAGCGCAAGCGGGAGCTACGAGCAGTACTTC	CSASGSYEQYF	TRBV20-1	TRBJ2-7	-	TRBD2